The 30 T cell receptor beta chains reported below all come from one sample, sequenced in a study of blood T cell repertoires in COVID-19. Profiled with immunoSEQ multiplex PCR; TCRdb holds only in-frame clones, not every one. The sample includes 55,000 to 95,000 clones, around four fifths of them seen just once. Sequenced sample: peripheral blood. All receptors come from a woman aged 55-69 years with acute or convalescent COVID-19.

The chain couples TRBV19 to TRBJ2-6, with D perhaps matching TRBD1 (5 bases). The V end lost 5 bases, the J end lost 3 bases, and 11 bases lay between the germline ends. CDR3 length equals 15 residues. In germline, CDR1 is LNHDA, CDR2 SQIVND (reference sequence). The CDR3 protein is CASSPQGSGANVLTF. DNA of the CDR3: TGTGCCAGTAGTCCCCAGGGTAGTGGGGCCAACGTCCTGACTTTC.

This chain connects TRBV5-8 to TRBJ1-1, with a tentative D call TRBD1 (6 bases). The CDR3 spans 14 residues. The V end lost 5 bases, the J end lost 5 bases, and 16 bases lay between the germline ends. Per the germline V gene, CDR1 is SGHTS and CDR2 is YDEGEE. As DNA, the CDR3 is TGTGCCAGCAGTACAACAGGGAGTTGGACTGAAGCTTTCTTT. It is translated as CASSTTGSWTEAFF.

For the CDR3, the DNA is TGCGCCAGCAGCTTTCTGACAGGGGGAGGCACAGATACGCAGTATTTT. It translates to CASSFLTGGGTDTQYF. This chain links TRBV5-1 with TRBJ2-3; 9 bases map to TRBD1. The CDR3 contains 16 residues. The V gene's germline CDR1 is SGHRS and CDR2 YFSETQ. J lost 1 base, V lost 2 bases, and 5 bases had no gene match.

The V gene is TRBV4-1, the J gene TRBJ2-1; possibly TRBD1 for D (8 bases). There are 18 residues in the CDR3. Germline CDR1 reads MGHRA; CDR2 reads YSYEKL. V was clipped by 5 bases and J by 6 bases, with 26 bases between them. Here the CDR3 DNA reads TGCGCCAGCAGCAAAAGCGGGGCAGGGGGCATGTTATCCAATGAGCAGTTCTTC. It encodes CASSKSGAGGMLSNEQFF.

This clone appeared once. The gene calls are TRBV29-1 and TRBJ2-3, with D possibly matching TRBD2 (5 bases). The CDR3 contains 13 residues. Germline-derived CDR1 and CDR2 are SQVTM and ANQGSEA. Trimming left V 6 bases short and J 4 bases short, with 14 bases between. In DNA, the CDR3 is TGCAGCGTCCCGCGGGCTGGGGCAGATACGCAGTATTTT. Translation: CSVPRAGADTQYF.

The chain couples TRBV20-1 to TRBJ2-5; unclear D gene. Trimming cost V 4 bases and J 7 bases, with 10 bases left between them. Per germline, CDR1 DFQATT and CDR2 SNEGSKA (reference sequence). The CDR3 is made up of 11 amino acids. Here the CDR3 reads CSAKTTRTQYF. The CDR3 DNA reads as TGCAGTGCTAAAACTACGCGGACCCAGTACTTC.

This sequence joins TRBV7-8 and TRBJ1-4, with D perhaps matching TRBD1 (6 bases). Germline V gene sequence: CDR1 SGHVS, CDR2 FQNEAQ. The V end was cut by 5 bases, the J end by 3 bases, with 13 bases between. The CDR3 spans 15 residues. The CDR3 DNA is TGTGCCAGCAGCCCCCTGAGGACAGCTAATGAAAAACTGTTTTTT. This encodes CASSPLRTANEKLFF.

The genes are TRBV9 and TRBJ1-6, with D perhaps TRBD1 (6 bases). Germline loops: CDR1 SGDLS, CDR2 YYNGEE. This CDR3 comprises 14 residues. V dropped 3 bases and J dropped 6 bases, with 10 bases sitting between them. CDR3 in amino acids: CASSGRDINSPLHF. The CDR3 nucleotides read TGTGCCAGCAGCGGCCGGGACATTAATTCACCCCTCCACTTT.

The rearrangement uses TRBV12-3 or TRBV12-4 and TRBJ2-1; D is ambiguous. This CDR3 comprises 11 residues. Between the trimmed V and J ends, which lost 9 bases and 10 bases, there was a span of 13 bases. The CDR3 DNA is TGTGCCAGTTCGCTAGGCTCAGAGCAGTTCTTC. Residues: CASSLGSEQFF.

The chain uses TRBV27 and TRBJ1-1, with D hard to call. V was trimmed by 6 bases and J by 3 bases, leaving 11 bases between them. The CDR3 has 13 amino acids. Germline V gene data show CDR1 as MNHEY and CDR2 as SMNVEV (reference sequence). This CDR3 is CASSRREDTEAFF. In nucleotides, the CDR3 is TGTGCCAGCAGCCGCCGAGAGGACACTGAAGCTTTCTTT.

Written as DNA, the CDR3 is TGTGCCAGTACAGCAACCAGTTTCATGAACACTGAAGCTTTCTTT. This gives the protein CASTATSFMNTEAFF. The rearrangement uses TRBV14 and TRBJ1-1; no definite D call. The V gene's germline CDR1 is SGHDN and CDR2 FVKESK. V was trimmed by 9 bases and J by 0 bases, leaving 17 bases between them. This CDR3 contains 15 residues.

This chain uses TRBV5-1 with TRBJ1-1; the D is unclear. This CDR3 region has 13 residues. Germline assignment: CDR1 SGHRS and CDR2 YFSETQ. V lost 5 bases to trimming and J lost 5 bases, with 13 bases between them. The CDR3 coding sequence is TGCGCCAGCAGAAACGGGGATCGGACTGAAGCTTTCTTT. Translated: CASRNGDRTEAFF.

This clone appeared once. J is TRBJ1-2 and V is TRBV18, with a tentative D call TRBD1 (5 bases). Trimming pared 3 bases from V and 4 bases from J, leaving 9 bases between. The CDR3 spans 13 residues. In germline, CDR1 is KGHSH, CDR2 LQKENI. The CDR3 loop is CASSPEQVYGYTF. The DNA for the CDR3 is TGTGCCAGCTCACCGGAACAGGTCTATGGCTACACCTTC.

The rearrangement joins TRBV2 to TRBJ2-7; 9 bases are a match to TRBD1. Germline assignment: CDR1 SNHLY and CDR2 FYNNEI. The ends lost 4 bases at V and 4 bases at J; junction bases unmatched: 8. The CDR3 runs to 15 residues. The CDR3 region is CASSAATGGSYEQYF. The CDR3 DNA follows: TGTGCCAGCAGTGCAGCAACAGGGGGCTCATACGAGCAGTACTTC. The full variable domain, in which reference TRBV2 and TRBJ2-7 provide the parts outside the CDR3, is EPEVTQTPSHQVTQMGQEVILRCVPISNHLYFYWYRQILGQKVEFLVSFYNNEISEKSEIFDDQFSVERPDGSNFTLKIRSTKLEDSAMYFCASSAATGGSYEQYFGPGTRLTVT.

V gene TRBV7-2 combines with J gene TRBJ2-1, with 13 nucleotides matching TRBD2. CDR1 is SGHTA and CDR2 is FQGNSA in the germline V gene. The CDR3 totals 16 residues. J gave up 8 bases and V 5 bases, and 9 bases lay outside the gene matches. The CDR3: CASSPWTSGGTDEQFF. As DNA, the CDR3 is TGTGCCAGCAGCCCGTGGACTAGCGGGGGTACCGATGAGCAGTTCTTC.

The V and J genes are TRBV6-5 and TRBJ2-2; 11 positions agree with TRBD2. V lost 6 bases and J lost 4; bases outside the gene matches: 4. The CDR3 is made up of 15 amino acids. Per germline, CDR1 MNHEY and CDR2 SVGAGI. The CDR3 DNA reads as TGTGCCAGCAGCCCCGGGACTAGCGGCACCGGGGAGCTGTTTTTT. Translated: CASSPGTSGTGELFF.

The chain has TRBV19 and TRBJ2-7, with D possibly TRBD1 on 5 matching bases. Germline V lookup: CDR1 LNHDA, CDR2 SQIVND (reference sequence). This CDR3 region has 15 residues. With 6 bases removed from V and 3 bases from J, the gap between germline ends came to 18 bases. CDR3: CASRGAGLASYEQYF. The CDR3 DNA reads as TGTGCCAGTAGAGGGGCAGGGTTGGCCAGCTACGAGCAGTACTTC.

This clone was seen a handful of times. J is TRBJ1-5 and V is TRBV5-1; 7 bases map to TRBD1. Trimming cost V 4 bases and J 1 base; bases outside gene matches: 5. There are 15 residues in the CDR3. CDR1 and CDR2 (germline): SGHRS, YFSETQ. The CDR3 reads CASSEGTASNQPQHF. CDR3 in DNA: TGCGCCAGCAGCGAAGGGACAGCGAGCAATCAGCCCCAGCATTTT.

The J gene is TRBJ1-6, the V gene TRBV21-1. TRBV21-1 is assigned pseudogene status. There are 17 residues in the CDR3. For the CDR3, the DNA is TGTGCCAGCAGCAAAACGGCCCACTACTCCTATAATTCACCCCTCCACTTT. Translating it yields CASSKTAHYSYNSPLHF.

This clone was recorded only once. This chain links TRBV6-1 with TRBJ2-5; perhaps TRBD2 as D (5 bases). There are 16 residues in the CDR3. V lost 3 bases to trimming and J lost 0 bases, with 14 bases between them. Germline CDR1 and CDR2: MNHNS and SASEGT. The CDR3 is CASSDSAEFYQETQYF. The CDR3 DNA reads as TGTGCCAGCAGTGATTCAGCGGAGTTCTACCAAGAGACCCAGTACTTC.

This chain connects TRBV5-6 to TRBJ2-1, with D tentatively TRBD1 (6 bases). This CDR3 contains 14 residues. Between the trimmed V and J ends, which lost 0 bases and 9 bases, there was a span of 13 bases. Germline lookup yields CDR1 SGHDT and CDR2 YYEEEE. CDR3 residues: CASSLAQGWGEQFF. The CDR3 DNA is TGTGCCAGCAGCTTGGCACAGGGTTGGGGTGAGCAGTTCTTC.

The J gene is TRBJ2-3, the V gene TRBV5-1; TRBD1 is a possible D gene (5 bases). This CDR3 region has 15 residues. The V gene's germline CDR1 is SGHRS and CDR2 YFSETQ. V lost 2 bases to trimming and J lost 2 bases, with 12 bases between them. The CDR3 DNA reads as TGCGCCAGCAGCTTCCAGGGTTTAGCCACAGATACGCAGTATTTT. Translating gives CASSFQGLATDTQYF.

The CDR3 spells CASSVGGGPGQFYGYTF. The CDR3 nucleotides are TGTGCCAGCAGCGTAGGAGGCGGCCCGGGACAGTTCTATGGCTACACCTTC. The J gene is TRBJ1-2, the V gene TRBV9, with 7 bases aligning to TRBD1. The CDR3 runs to 17 residues. Germline V gene data show CDR1 as SGDLS and CDR2 as YYNGEE. J lost 4 bases, V lost 0 bases, and 12 bases had no gene match.

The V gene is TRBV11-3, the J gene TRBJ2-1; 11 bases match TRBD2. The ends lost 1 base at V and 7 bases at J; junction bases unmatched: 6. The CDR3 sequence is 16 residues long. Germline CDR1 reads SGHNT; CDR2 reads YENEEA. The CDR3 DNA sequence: TGTGCCAGCAGCTTAGTAGCGGGAGGGCGAGGAAATGAGCAGTTCTTC. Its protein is CASSLVAGGRGNEQFF.

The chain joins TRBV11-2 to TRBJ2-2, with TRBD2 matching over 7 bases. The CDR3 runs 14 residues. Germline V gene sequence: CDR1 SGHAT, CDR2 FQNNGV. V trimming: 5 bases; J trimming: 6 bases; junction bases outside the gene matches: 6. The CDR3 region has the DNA TGTGCCAGCAGCAGACCAGGGAGGGCCGGGGAGCTGTTTTTT. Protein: CASSRPGRAGELFF.

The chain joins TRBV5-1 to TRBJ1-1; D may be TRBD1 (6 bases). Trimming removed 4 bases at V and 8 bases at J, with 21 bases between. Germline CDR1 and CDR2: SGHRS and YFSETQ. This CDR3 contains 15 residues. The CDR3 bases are TGCGCCAGCAGCCCTACTCCACCACACAGGGCAGAAGCTTTCTTT. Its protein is CASSPTPPHRAEAFF.

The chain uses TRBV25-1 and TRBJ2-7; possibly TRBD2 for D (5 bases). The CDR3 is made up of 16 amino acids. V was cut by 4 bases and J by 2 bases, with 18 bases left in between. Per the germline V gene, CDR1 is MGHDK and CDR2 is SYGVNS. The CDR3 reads CASSALFEGVPYEQYF. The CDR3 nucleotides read TGTGCCAGCAGTGCCTTATTTGAGGGCGTTCCCTACGAGCAGTACTTC.

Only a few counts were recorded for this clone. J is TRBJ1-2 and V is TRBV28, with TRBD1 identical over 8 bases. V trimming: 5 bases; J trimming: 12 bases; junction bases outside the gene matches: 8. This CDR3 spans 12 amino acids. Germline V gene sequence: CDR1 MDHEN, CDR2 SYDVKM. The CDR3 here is CASSPLDRGNTF. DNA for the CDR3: TGTGCCAGCAGTCCACTAGACAGGGGAAACACCTTC.

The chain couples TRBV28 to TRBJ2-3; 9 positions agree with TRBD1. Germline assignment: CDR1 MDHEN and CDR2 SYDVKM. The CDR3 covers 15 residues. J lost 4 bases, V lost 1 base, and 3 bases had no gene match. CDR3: CASSLLGQGSDTQYF. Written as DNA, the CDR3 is TGTGCCAGCAGTTTATTGGGACAGGGCTCAGATACGCAGTATTTT.

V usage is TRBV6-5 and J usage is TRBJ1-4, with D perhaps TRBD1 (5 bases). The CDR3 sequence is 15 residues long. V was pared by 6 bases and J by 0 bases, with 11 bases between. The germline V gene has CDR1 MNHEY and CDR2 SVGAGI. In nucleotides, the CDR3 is TGTGCCAGCAGCAGACGACAGCCAACTAATGAAAAACTGTTTTTT. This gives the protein CASSRRQPTNEKLFF.